Following are 29 T cell receptor beta chains from one sample sequenced in a study of blood T cell repertoires in COVID-19. Sequencing used immunoSEQ multiplex PCR; TCRdb keeps in-frame clones, though not all of them. In the table there are about 200,000 clones, 80% to 90% of which are singletons. The sequenced sample consisted of peripheral blood. The receptors stem from a woman older than 75 with acute or convalescent COVID-19.

This clone showed up just a few times. The chain has TRBV15 and TRBJ2-3, with 10 bases aligning to TRBD2. The V segment lost 6 bases and the J segment 6 bases; nucleotides outside the gene matches: 6. CDR1 and CDR2 from the germline V gene are LNHNV and YYDKDF (reference sequence). This CDR3 has 14 residues. The CDR3 loop is CATRAGGPSDTQYF. The CDR3, as DNA: TGTGCCACCAGAGCGGGAGGGCCCTCCGATACGCAGTATTTT.

This clone occurred many times. This chain uses TRBV6-5 with TRBJ1-1; a weak D match, TRBD1 (6 bases). The CDR3 totals 14 residues. The germline V and J ends were trimmed by 8 bases and 7 bases, with 20 bases remaining between them. CDR1 MNHEY and CDR2 SVGAGI come from the germline V gene. The CDR3: CASVGGPPGGEAFF. DNA for the CDR3: TGTGCCAGCGTAGGGGGACCCCCTGGAGGTGAAGCTTTCTTT.

The chain joins TRBV5-4 to TRBJ2-7, with D possibly being TRBD2 (5 bases). The germline V gene has CDR1 SGHNT and CDR2 YYREEE (reference sequence). V was cut by 0 bases and J by 2 bases, with 12 bases left in between. This CDR3 contains 15 residues. Here the CDR3 DNA reads TGTGCCAGCAGCTTGGCCGGCGGGCTCGCCTACGAGCAGTACTTC. This codes for CASSLAGGLAYEQYF.

The chain employs TRBV6-4 and TRBJ2-3, with a weak D call TRBD1 (7 bases). The V end was cut by 6 bases, the J end by 6 bases, with 13 bases between. The CDR3 extends over 13 amino acids. Germline assignment: CDR1 MRHNA and CDR2 SNTAGT. The CDR3 region is CASSQQGRDTQYF. CDR3 DNA sequence: TGTGCCAGCAGCCAACAGGGGAGGGATACGCAGTATTTT.

The V gene is TRBV2, the J gene TRBJ1-6, with a weak D call TRBD1 (5 bases). This CDR3 contains 16 residues. Germline assignment: CDR1 SNHLY and CDR2 FYNNEI. The V end lost 3 bases, the J end lost 5 bases, and 14 bases lay between the germline ends. This CDR3 is CASSEGRRTNNSPLHF. The CDR3 DNA sequence: TGTGCCAGCAGTGAGGGGCGTCGGACGAATAATTCACCCCTCCACTTT.

The chain uses TRBV5-4 and TRBJ1-2; 10 nucleotides agree with TRBD1. The CDR3 runs 15 residues. J was trimmed by 4 bases and V by 2 bases; bases with no gene match: 5. The germline CDR1 and CDR2 sequences are SGHNT and YYREEE (reference sequence). The CDR3 DNA reads as TGTGCCAGCAGCTTCCCCGGGACAGGGGCCTATGGCTACACCTTC. Translation gives CASSFPGTGAYGYTF.

The rearrangement uses TRBV19 and TRBJ1-5; D may be TRBD1 (6 bases). The V gene's germline CDR1 is LNHDA and CDR2 SQIVND (reference sequence). The CDR3 is 16 residues long. Trimming removed 4 bases from V and 3 bases from J, with 16 bases in between. As DNA, the CDR3 is TGTGCCAGTAGTACCAGACAGGCCGACTACAATCAGCCCCAGCATTTT. Protein: CASSTRQADYNQPQHF.

V and J are TRBV6-5 and TRBJ2-3, with unresolved D. This CDR3 comprises 12 residues. Per the germline V gene, CDR1 is MNHEY and CDR2 is SVGAGI. Deletions cut 11 bases from V and 2 bases from J, with 11 bases between. The CDR3 protein is CAGGLYTDTQYF. For the CDR3, the DNA is TGTGCCGGCGGCCTATACACAGATACGCAGTATTTT.

The chain is built from TRBV28 and TRBJ1-1, with unresolved D. The CDR3 consists of 13 residues. From germline, CDR1 is MDHEN and CDR2 SYDVKM. V was clipped by 1 base and J by 7 bases, with 10 bases between them. CDR3 in DNA: TGTGCCAGCAGTTTATTTCGAGGATATGAAGCTTTCTTT. Its translation is CASSLFRGYEAFF.

The chain recombines TRBV28 with TRBJ1-5; the match to TRBD1 covers 7 bases. CDR1 and CDR2 (germline): MDHEN, SYDVKM. The CDR3 extends over 16 amino acids. With 9 bases clipped from V and 2 bases from J, the junction kept 13 bases outside the gene matches. CDR3 loop: CASQKGADRRNQPQHF. Here the CDR3 DNA reads TGTGCCAGTCAAAAGGGGGCGGATCGTCGCAATCAGCCCCAGCATTTT.

The J gene is TRBJ2-1, the V gene TRBV5-1, with 9 bases lining up with TRBD2. Germline-derived CDR1 and CDR2 are SGHRS and YFSETQ. This CDR3 is built from 16 residues. Trimming removed 4 bases from V and 0 bases from J; junction bases left unmatched: 5. The CDR3 DNA reads TGCGCCAGCAGCAGGTCTAGCGGGAACTCCTACAATGAGCAGTTCTTC. Protein: CASSRSSGNSYNEQFF.

The genes are TRBV15 and TRBJ2-1, with 7 bases matching TRBD2. The CDR3 has 15 amino acids. The trim removed 4 bases at V and 8 bases at J, leaving 11 bases unmatched. In germline, CDR1 is LNHNV, CDR2 YYDKDF (reference sequence). DNA for the CDR3: TGTGCCACCAGCATCCTCGGGGGGAGATACTATGAGCAGTTCTTC. Its translation: CATSILGGRYYEQFF. The full variable domain, completed using reference TRBV15 and TRBJ2-1, is DAMVIQNPRYQVTQFGKPVTLSCSQTLNHNVMYWYQQKSSQAPKLLFHYYDKDFNNEADTPDNFQSRRPNTSFCFLDIRSPGLGDTAMYLCATSILGGRYYEQFFGPGTRLTVL.

The V and J genes are TRBV30 and TRBJ2-7; D ambiguous. The V end was cut by 3 bases, the J end by 4 bases, with 10 bases between. This CDR3 comprises 12 residues. Per germline, CDR1 GTSNPN and CDR2 SVGIG (reference sequence). CDR3 amino acids: CAWRLSRYEQYF. The CDR3, as DNA: TGTGCCTGGAGGTTGAGCAGGTACGAGCAGTACTTC. Drawing the rest from reference TRBV30 and TRBJ2-7, the complete variable domain is SQTIHQWPATLVQPVGSPLSLECTVEGTSNPNLYWYRQAAGRGLQLLFYSVGIGQISSEVPQNLSASRPQDRQFILSSKKLLLSDSGFYLCAWRLSRYEQYFGPGTRLTVT.

The genes are TRBV5-8 and TRBJ2-7; D is possibly TRBD2 (5 bases). Germline V lookup: CDR1 SGHTS, CDR2 YDEGEE. The V and J ends lost 1 base and 4 bases respectively, with 6 bases between them. CDR3 size: 12 residues. The CDR3 DNA sequence: TGTGCCAGCAGCTTGCGGGGATACGAGCAGTACTTC. It encodes CASSLRGYEQYF.

V gene TRBV13 combines with J gene TRBJ1-6; 7 bases map to TRBD1. After removal of 5 bases from V and 0 bases from J, the junction contained 13 bases not matched to a gene. Germline V gene data show CDR1 as PRHDT and CDR2 as FYEKMQ (reference sequence). This CDR3 contains 19 residues. In nucleotides, the CDR3 is TGTGCCAGCAGCCTAACCATGGGGACAGCAAGCTCCTATAATTCACCCCTCCACTTT. It is translated as CASSLTMGTASSYNSPLHF.

The V and J genes are TRBV6-6 and TRBJ2-2; the D gene is possibly TRBD2 (5 bases). Germline values: CDR1 MNHNY, CDR2 SVGAGI (reference sequence). Trimming left V 8 bases short and J 0 bases short, with 10 bases between. The CDR3 consists of 14 residues. The CDR3 DNA is TGTGCCAGCTCGACGGGGACGAACACCGGGGAGCTGTTTTTT. Translation gives CASSTGTNTGELFF.

The sample holds a few counts of this clone. The rearrangement links TRBV30 to TRBJ1-1, with a weak D call TRBD1 (5 bases). Germline CDR1 GTSNPN, CDR2 SVGIG (reference sequence). The length of the CDR3 is 15 residues. V lost 2 bases, J lost 3 bases, and 16 bases lay in between. The CDR3 DNA follows: TGTGCCTGGAGTCTCCTCAGGGATCGGTACACTGAAGCTTTCTTT. Protein: CAWSLLRDRYTEAFF.

A few counts support this clone. The chain couples TRBV5-1 to TRBJ1-1; 10 bases align to TRBD1. This CDR3 contains 18 residues. Trimming at V came to 0 bases and at J to 2 bases, leaving 10 bases not matched to a gene. Per the germline V gene, CDR1 is SGHRS and CDR2 is YFSETQ. The CDR3: CASSLGAGTGAVNTEAFF. The CDR3 nucleotides are TGCGCCAGCAGCTTGGGGGCCGGGACAGGGGCAGTTAACACTGAAGCTTTCTTT.

This clone was recorded once. V usage is TRBV18 and J usage is TRBJ1-2, with unresolved D. V was clipped by 8 bases and J by 5 bases, with 12 bases between them. Per germline, CDR1 KGHSH and CDR2 LQKENI. CDR3 length: 12 residues. CDR3 sequence (DNA): TGTGCCAGCCGCAAGGGAGGGTATGGCTACACCTTC. It translates to CASRKGGYGYTF.

V gene TRBV11-2 combines with J gene TRBJ1-4, with D perhaps matching TRBD1 (6 bases). V gave up 1 base and J gave up 8 bases, with 8 bases separating them. CDR1 SGHAT and CDR2 FQNNGV come from the germline V gene. The CDR3 consists of 13 residues. The CDR3 nucleotides are TGTGCCAGCAGCTTAGGGGGGCGGGAAAAACTGTTTTTT. It encodes CASSLGGREKLFF.

The chain combines TRBV19 with TRBJ1-6, with D perhaps TRBD1 (5 bases). Germline V lookup: CDR1 LNHDA, CDR2 SQIVND (reference sequence). V lost 5 bases and J 5 bases, leaving 10 bases between the germline ends. The CDR3 runs to 14 residues. CDR3 sequence (DNA): TGTGCCAGTAGTGACAGAACGAATAATTCACCCCTCCACTTT. This translates into CASSDRTNNSPLHF.

The genes are TRBV6-5 and TRBJ2-5; 8 bases map to TRBD2. The junction had 6 bases not matched to a gene; V was cut back by 6 bases and J by 3 bases. Germline V gives CDR1 MNHEY, CDR2 SVGAGI. This CDR3 has 14 residues. The DNA of the CDR3 is TGTGCCAGCAGGGGTAGCGGGGCCAAAGAGACCCAGTACTTC. This gives the protein CASRGSGAKETQYF.

This clone was observed many times. The chain employs TRBV6-5 and TRBJ2-7; 8 positions agree with TRBD2. The V and J ends lost 7 bases and 3 bases, in that order; junction bases with no gene match: 11. This CDR3 contains 15 residues. Germline V CDR1 and CDR2: MNHEY, SVGAGI. CDR3 bases: TGTGCCAGCAAAGTGGGGGGACTAGGGGACTACGAGCAGTACTTC. Protein: CASKVGGLGDYEQYF.

This chain uses TRBV5-1 with TRBJ2-7; the match to TRBD1 covers 8 bases. Germline CDR1 and CDR2: SGHRS and YFSETQ. V shed 0 bases, J shed 2 bases, and the junction held 10 bases outside the gene matches. The CDR3 sequence is 17 residues long. As DNA, the CDR3 is TGCGCCAGCAGCTTGGGGTGGACAGGGCTCATTGCCTACGAGCAGTACTTC. Encoded protein: CASSLGWTGLIAYEQYF.

The rearrangement joins TRBV30 to TRBJ1-2; D not resolved. CDR1 is GTSNPN and CDR2 is SVGIG in the germline V gene (reference sequence). The CDR3 is 13 residues long. V dropped 3 bases and J dropped 0 bases, with 8 bases sitting between them. DNA of the CDR3: TGTGCCTGGAGCGCGGCCACTAACTATGGCTACACCTTC. Protein product: CAWSAATNYGYTF.

Here the CDR3 reads CASGLHREGYTF. CDR3 nucleotide sequence: TGTGCTAGTGGTTTGCACAGGGAAGGCTACACCTTC. The rearrangement links TRBV12-5 to TRBJ1-2; tentatively, D is TRBD1 (6 bases). V dropped 2 bases and J dropped 8 bases, with 9 bases sitting between them. Germline CDR1 is LGHNT and CDR2 is FRNRAP. The CDR3 is 12 amino acids.

The chain uses TRBV3-1 (or the pseudogene TRBV3-2) and TRBJ1-1; the D is unclear. CDR3 length equals 13 residues. The V end was cut by 2 bases, the J end by 3 bases, with 7 bases between. CDR1 and CDR2 from the germline V gene are LGHDT and YNNKEL (reference sequence). The CDR3 nucleotides read TGTGCCAGCAGCCAAATACGGGACACTGAAGCTTTCTTT. This sequence encodes CASSQIRDTEAFF.

The V gene is TRBV5-1, the J gene TRBJ1-2; D not certain. V lost 4 bases and J lost 3, with 4 bases in between. The CDR3 extends over 11 amino acids. CDR1 and CDR2 (germline): SGHRS, YFSETQ. CDR3 in DNA: TGCGCCAGCAGCGAGGACTATGGCTACACCTTC. Translated: CASSEDYGYTF.

The V and J genes are TRBV7-2 and TRBJ2-1, with a tentative D call TRBD2 (5 bases). The CDR3 runs to 12 residues. Germline assignment: CDR1 SGHTA and CDR2 FQGNSA. Trimming shortened V by 1 base and J by 15 bases, and 13 bases separated the two germline ends. As DNA, the CDR3 is TGTGCCAGCAGCTTAGACCTGCAGGAGGTGTTCTTC. It specifies CASSLDLQEVFF. The full variable domain, with the rest looked up from reference TRBV7-2 and TRBJ2-1, is GAGVSQSPSNKVTEKGKDVELRCDPISGHTALYWYRQSLGQGLEFLIYFQGNSAPDKSGLPSDRFSAERTGGSVSTLTIQRTQQEDSAVYLCASSLDLQEVFFGPGTRLTVL.